The 11 T cell receptor beta chains presented below share a single source sample, sequenced in a study of T cells in Graves' hyperthyroidism and ophthalmopathy. The CDR3 regions of TCR beta were amplified from RNA transcripts. A first-round RT-PCR of the TCR CDR3 used the HTBI primer set. One entry per CDR3 protein results from TCRdb running MiXCR on the multiplex PCR reads. The sample gives 300,000 to 450,000 distinct CDR3 sequences, approximately 13% of which show up once; approximately 10% is in the top ten. The specimen sequenced was blood. All receptors derive from a woman aged 60-75 years with Graves' hyperthyroidism.

This clonotype was seen at least ten times. The rearrangement links TRBV7-9 to TRBJ2-1; D not certain. Per the germline V gene, CDR1 is SEHNR and CDR2 is FQNEAQ (reference sequence). The CDR3 is 12 amino acids. Trimming removed 4 bases at V and 6 bases at J, with 7 bases between. The DNA for the CDR3 is TGTGCCAGCAGCTCCCTAGGCAATGAGCAGTTCTTC. This translates into CASSSLGNEQFF.

This clonotype was seen repeatedly, ten times or more. The chain recombines TRBV20-1 with TRBJ2-5; D is possibly TRBD1 (6 bases). There are 14 residues in the CDR3. Trimming took off 0 bases at V and 5 bases at J, with 13 bases between the two ends. The germline gives CDR1 DFQATT, CDR2 SNEGSKA (reference sequence). The CDR3 protein is CSARDLKRGETQYF. CDR3 DNA: TGCAGTGCTAGAGATCTTAAGAGGGGGGAGACCCAGTACTTC.

V usage is TRBV7-3 and J usage is TRBJ2-2, with 7 nucleotides matching TRBD2. This CDR3 has 16 residues. CDR1 is SGHTA and CDR2 is FQGTGA in the germline V gene. The junction had 6 bases not matched to a gene; V was cut back by 5 bases and J by 0 bases. The CDR3 loop is CASSPLALANTGELFF. Written as DNA, the CDR3 is TGTGCCAGCAGCCCACTAGCGCTCGCGAACACCGGGGAGCTGTTTTTT.

This clonotype appeared many times. The genes are TRBV20-1 and TRBJ2-1, with 12 bases aligning to TRBD2. The V gene's germline CDR1 is DFQATT and CDR2 SNEGSKA (reference sequence). J gave up 0 bases and V 6 bases, and 6 bases lay outside the gene matches. There are 16 residues in the CDR3. CDR3 bases: TGCAGTGCGAGCGGACTAGCGGGAAGCTCCTACAATGAGCAGTTCTTC. This encodes CSASGLAGSSYNEQFF.

This clonotype was seen many times. The J gene is TRBJ2-7, the V gene TRBV28, with 11 bases matching TRBD1. The trim removed 5 bases at V and 7 bases at J, leaving 13 bases unmatched. This CDR3 is 16 amino acids long. The germline V gene has CDR1 MDHEN and CDR2 SYDVKM. The CDR3 region is CASSPLPGTGGGEQYF. CDR3 bases: TGTGCCAGCAGTCCCCTGCCCGGGACAGGGGGGGGGGAGCAGTACTTC.

This clonotype was recorded at least ten times. The chain combines TRBV30 with TRBJ2-6; D is ambiguous. V lost 0 bases to trimming and J lost 0 bases, with 3 bases between them. The CDR3 length is 14 residues. Germline-derived CDR1 and CDR2 are GTSNPN and SVGIG (reference sequence). The CDR3 nucleotides read TGTGCCTGGAGTGTGAGCTCTGGGGCCAACGTCCTGACTTTC. Protein: CAWSVSSGANVLTF.

This clonotype was observed many times. This rearrangement joins TRBV15 to TRBJ1-3; D is uncertain. The V end lost 8 bases, the J end lost 0 bases, and 14 bases lay between the germline ends. Per germline, CDR1 LNHNV and CDR2 YYDKDF (reference sequence). This CDR3 region has 15 residues. Written as DNA, the CDR3 is TGTGCCACCCGCCAAGACCTGATCTCTGGAAACACCATATATTTT. Its protein is CATRQDLISGNTIYF.

There are many counts of this clonotype. This sequence joins TRBV7-6 and TRBJ2-3, with D possibly being TRBD1 (6 bases). V gave up 1 base and J gave up 4 bases, with 9 bases separating them. CDR1 and CDR2 from the germline V gene are SGHVS and FNYEAQ. The CDR3 has 14 residues. The CDR3 DNA reads as TGTGCCAGCAGCTTAGGTGGACAGTCAGATACGCAGTATTTT. This encodes CASSLGGQSDTQYF.

This clonotype was observed a few times. The V gene is TRBV29-1, the J gene TRBJ2-1, with 10 positions matching TRBD2. The CDR3 has 15 amino acids. J lost 6 bases, V lost 7 bases, and 12 bases had no gene match. CDR1 and CDR2 from the germline V gene are SQVTM and ANQGSEA. The CDR3 is CSGSKRASGSNEQFF. Here the CDR3 DNA reads TGCAGCGGATCTAAGCGGGCTAGCGGGAGCAATGAGCAGTTCTTC.

This clonotype has ten or more counts. V and J are TRBV7-2 and TRBJ2-1, with 7 bases lining up with TRBD2. The CDR3 covers 14 residues. From germline, CDR1 is SGHTA and CDR2 FQGNSA. Unmatched junction bases numbered 9, after V lost 6 bases and J lost 7 bases. The chain's CDR3 is CASRRVLAANEQFF. CDR3 in DNA: TGTGCCAGCAGGAGAGTTCTAGCGGCGAATGAGCAGTTCTTC.

This clonotype occurred a few times. This chain links TRBV7-9 with TRBJ1-2, with unresolved D. Trimming took off 4 bases at V and 4 bases at J, with 13 bases between the two ends. Per the germline V gene, CDR1 is SEHNR and CDR2 is FQNEAQ (reference sequence). This CDR3 is built from 14 residues. As DNA, the CDR3 is TGTGCCAGCAGCTCTTCCCTCGGCGGCTATGGCTACACCTTC. Translating gives CASSSSLGGYGYTF.